This T cell receptor beta chain is from a study of blood T cells in healthy people across ages. Donors were systemically healthy Caucasian individuals from Russia aged roughly 6 to 95 years. Isolated PBMCs totaled at least 6 million in each sample. This clonotype was picked up a small number of times. For the second PCR, which ran for roughly 6 to 12 cycles, a sample-barcoded 5' primer and a J-beta primer mix were used. A template-switch adaptor with 12 random nucleotides tagged each cDNA molecule. Via MiXCR, TCRdb re-called the 5' RACE reads, giving one row per CDR3 protein. The data hold about 1.8 million distinct CDR3 sequences, with roughly 50% observed a single time. CDR3 size: 14 residues. CDR1 and CDR2 from the germline V gene are SGHRS and YFSETQ. Trimming took off 4 bases at V and 1 base at J, with 11 bases between the two ends.

The specimen sequenced was blood. This chain joins TRBV5-1 and TRBJ2-5; D is perhaps TRBD1 or TRBD2 (5 bases each). The clonotype was recovered from a woman aged 40 to 50 in good health. For the CDR3, the DNA is TGCGCCAGCAGCGGACGGGACGGCCAAGAGACCCAGTACTTC. Protein: CASSGRDGQETQYF.